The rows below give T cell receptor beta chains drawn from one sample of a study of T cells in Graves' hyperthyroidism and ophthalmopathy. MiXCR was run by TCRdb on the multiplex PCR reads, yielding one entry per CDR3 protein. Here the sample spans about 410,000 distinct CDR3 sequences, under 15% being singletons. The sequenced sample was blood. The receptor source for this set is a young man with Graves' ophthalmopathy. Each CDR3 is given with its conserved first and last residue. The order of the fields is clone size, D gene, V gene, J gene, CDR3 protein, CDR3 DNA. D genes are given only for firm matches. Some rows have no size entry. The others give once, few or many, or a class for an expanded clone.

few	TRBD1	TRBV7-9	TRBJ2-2	CASSLTGTGRTGELFF	TGTGCCAGCAGCTTGACCGGGACAGGGCGCACCGGGGAGCTGTTTTTT
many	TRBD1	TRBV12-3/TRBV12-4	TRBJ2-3	CASRGGSPRQYF	TGTGCCAGCAGAGGGGGCTCGCCAAGGCAGTATTTT
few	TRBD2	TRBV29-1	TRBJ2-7	CSVGIGTSGRSSYEQYF	TGCAGCGTTGGGATCGGGACTAGCGGGAGGAGCTCCTACGAGCAGTACTTC
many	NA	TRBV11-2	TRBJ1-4	CASRPGSDVREKLFF	TGTGCCAGCAGGCCCGGGTCGGACGTTAGGGAAAAACTGTTTTTT
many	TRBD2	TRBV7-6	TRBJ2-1	CASSLIPELYSGRIAYNEQFF	TGTGCCAGCAGCTTAATTCCGGAATTATATAGCGGGAGAATCGCCTACAATGAGCAGTTCTTC
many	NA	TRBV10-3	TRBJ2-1	CAISDGQGGIHNEQFF	TGTGCCATCAGTGATGGGCAGGGGGGCATCCACAATGAGCAGTTCTTC
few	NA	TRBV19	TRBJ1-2	CASSRENNYGYTF	TGTGCCAGTAGTCGGGAAAATAACTATGGCTACACCTTC
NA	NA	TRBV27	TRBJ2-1	CASSPSRFYSYNEQFF	TGTGCCAGCAGCCCCAGTCGGTTTTACTCCTACAATGAGCAGTTCTTC
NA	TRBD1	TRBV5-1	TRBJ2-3	CASSTGQTSTDTQYF	TGCGCCAGCAGCACGGGACAGACTAGCACAGATACGCAGTATTTT
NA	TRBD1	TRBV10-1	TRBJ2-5	CASARQGETQYF	TGCGCCAGCGCAAGACAGGGGGAGACCCAGTACTTC
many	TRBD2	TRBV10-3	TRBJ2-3	CAIRGTSGSTDTQYF	TGTGCCATCAGGGGGACTAGCGGAAGCACAGATACGCAGTATTTT
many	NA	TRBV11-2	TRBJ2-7	CASSLAGVEQYF	TGTGCCAGCAGCTTAGCGGGGGTCGAGCAGTACTTC
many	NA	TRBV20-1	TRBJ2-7	CSARDGSRPYEQYF	TGCAGTGCTAGAGATGGTTCCCGCCCCTACGAGCAGTACTTC
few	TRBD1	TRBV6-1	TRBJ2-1	CASSEEGQGGGISLRKQFF	TGTGCCAGCAGTGAAGAGGGACAGGGGGGCGGAATTAGCTTAAGAAAGCAGTTCTTC
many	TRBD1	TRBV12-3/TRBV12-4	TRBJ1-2	CASSDLQGASYGYTF	TGTGCCAGCAGTGATCTACAGGGGGCGAGCTATGGCTACACCTTC
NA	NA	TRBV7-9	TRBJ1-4	CASLQGPNEKLFF	TGTGCCAGCTTACAGGGTCCTAATGAAAAACTGTTTTTT
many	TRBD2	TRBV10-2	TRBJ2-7	CASKKLASYEQYF	TGCGCCAGCAAGAAACTAGCGTCCTACGAGCAGTACTTC
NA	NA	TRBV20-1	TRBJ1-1	CSARGVQGTTEAFF	TGCAGTGCTAGAGGAGTTCAAGGGACCACTGAAGCTTTCTTT
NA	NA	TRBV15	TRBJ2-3	CATSRDRYRGATDTQYF	TGTGCCACCAGCAGAGATCGTTATCGGGGGGCGACAGATACGCAGTATTTT
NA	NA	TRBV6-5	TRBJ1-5	CASSYSSAYNQPQHF	TGTGCCAGCAGTTACTCGTCGGCTTACAATCAGCCCCAGCATTTT
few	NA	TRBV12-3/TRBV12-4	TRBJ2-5	CASSGGARSETQYF	TGTGCCAGCTCTGGGGGAGCCAGGTCAGAGACCCAGTACTTC
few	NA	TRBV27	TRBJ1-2	CASAGGNYGYTF	TGTGCCAGCGCCGGGGGGAACTATGGCTACACCTTC
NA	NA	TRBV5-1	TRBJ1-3	CASSLIPGNTIYF	TGCGCCAGCAGCTTGATACCTGGAAACACCATATATTTT
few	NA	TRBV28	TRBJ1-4	CASSFSEKLFF	TGTGCCAGCAGTTTCTCTGAAAAACTGTTTTTT
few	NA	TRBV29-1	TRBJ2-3	CSVERQESTDTQYF	TGCAGCGTTGAAAGACAGGAGAGCACAGATACGCAGTATTTT
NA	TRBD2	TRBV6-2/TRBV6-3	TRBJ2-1	CASSPRGVLDEQFF	TGTGCCAGCAGCCCGCGGGGGGTCCTCGATGAGCAGTTCTTC
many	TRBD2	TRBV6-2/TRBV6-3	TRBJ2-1	CASSLRWVSGNDEQFF	TGTGCCAGCAGTCTCCGGTGGGTTAGCGGGAACGATGAGCAGTTCTTC
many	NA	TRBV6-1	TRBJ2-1	CASHPGETNEQFF	TGTGCCAGCCACCCCGGCGAGACCAATGAGCAGTTCTTC